This record covers a single T cell receptor (beta chain). Germline V lookup: CDR1 SGDLS, CDR2 YYNGEE. The CDR3 runs to 15 residues. Trimming took 0 bases from V and 6 from J, leaving 15 bases between them. This entry is derived from a study of CD8 T cells in Susac syndrome. Study information: Patients with Susac syndrome were therapy-naive, taking corticosteroids, with some also receiving intravenous immunoglobulin, or taking intravenous immunoglobulin alone at the time their blood was drawn.

After extraction with the RNeasy kit, about 0.5 to 1 ug of the RNA was reverse transcribed using random hexamers. TCRdb fed the immunoSEQ multiplex PCR reads into MiXCR, producing one record per CDR3 protein. The data show some 190,000 distinct CDR3 sequences, over 90% seen once. V and J are TRBV9 and TRBJ2-5; either TRBD1 or TRBD2 may fit D (6 bases each). The source material was CD4+ T cells from PBMCs. The sequence was obtained from a human donor with Susac syndrome. CDR3 protein: CASSVGGGQLQTQYF. The CDR3 region has the DNA TGTGCCAGCAGCGTAGGAGGGGGGCAGCTCCAGACCCAGTACTTC.